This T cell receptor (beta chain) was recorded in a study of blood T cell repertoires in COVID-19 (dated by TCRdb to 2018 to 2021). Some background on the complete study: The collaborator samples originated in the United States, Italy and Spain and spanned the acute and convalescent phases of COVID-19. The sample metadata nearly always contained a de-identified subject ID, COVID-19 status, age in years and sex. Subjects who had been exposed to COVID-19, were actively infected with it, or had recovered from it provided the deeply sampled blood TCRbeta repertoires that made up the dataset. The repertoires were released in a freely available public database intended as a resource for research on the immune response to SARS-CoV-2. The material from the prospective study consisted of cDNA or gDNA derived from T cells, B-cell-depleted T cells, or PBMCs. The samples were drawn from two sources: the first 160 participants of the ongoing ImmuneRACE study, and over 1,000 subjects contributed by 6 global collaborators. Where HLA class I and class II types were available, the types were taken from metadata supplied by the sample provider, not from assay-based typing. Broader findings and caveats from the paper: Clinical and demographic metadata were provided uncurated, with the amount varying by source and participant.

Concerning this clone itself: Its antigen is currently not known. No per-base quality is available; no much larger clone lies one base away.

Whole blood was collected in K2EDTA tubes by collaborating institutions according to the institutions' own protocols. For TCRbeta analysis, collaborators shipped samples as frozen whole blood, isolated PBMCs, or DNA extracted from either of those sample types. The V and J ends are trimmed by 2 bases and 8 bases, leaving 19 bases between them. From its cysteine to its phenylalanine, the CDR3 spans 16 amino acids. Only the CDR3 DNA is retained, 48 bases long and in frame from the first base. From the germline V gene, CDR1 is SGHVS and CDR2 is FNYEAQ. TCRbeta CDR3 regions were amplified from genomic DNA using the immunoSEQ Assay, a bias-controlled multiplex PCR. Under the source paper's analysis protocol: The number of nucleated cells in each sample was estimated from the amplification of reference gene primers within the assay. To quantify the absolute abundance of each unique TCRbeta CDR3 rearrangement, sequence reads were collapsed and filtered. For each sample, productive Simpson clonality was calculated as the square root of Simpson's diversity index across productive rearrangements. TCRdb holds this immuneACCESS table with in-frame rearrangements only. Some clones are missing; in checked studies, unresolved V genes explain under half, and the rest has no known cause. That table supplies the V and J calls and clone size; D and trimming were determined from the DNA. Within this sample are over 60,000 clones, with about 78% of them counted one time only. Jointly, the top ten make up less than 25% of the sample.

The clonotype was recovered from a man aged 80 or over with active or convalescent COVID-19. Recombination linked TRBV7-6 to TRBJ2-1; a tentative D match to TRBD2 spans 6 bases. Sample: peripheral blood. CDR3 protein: CASSLYQGGGSDEQFF. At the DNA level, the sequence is TGTGCCAGCAGCTTATATCAGGGAGGCGGCTCTGATGAGCAGTTCTTC.